This T cell receptor beta chain was sequenced during a study of cytomegalovirus exposure and HLA in healthy donors. CDR3 size: 15 residues. Germline values: CDR1 SGHNT, CDR2 YYREEE (reference sequence). The junction had 4 bases not matched to a gene; V was cut back by 6 bases and J by 1 base. The PCR employed 60 Vbeta primers together with 13 Jbeta primers. Clones were sequenced by immunoSEQ multiplex PCR, and TCRdb holds only the in-frame ones, with some missing. This sample's table reports around 110,000 clones. This sequence joins TRBV5-4 and TRBJ2-3, with 11 bases matching TRBD2. This sequence originates from a man under 40 in good health and CMV-seronegative. Material for sequencing was PBMCs. The CDR3 DNA follows: TGTGCCAGCACCCCTAGCGGGGGGCGCACAGATACGCAGTATTTT. Translation gives CASTPSGGRTDTQYF.